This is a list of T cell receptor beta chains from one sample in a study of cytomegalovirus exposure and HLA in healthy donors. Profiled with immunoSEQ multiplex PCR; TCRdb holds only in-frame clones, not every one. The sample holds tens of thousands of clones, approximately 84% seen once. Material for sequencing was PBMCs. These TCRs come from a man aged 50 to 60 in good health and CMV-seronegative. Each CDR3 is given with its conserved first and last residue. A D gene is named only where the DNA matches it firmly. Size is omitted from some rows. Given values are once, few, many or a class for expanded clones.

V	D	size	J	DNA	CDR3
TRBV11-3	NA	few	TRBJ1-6	TGTGCCAGCAGCTCAGGGGAGGGTTCACCCCTCCACTTT	CASSSGEGSPLHF
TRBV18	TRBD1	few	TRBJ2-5	TGTGCCAGCTCACAGTTACAGGGGGATCTTGGGGAGACCCAGTACTTC	CASSQLQGDLGETQYF
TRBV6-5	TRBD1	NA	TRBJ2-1	TGTGCCAGCAGCCCAACCGGGACAGGGGCCAAAGAGCAGTTCTTC	CASSPTGTGAKEQFF
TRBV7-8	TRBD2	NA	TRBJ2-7	TGTGCCAGCAGCTCCCACCCTGGACTAGCGGGTTTCGCCTACGAGCAGTACTTC	CASSSHPGLAGFAYEQYF
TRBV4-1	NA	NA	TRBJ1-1	TGCGCCAGCAGCTTTCAGGAGGGCGGGAACGCTGAAGCTTTCTTT	CASSFQEGGNAEAFF
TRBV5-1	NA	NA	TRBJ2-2	TGCGCCAGCAGCTTAGCAGTTAGCTCCACCGGGGAGCTGTTTTTT	CASSLAVSSTGELFF
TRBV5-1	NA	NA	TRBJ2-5	TGCGCCAGCACCCGAAGACTACAGGGAGGGGAGACCCAGTACTTC	CASTRRLQGGETQYF
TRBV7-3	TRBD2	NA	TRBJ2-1	TGTGCCAGCAGCTTAATACCCCCCGGGACTAGCGGTTACAATGAGCAGTTCTTC	CASSLIPPGTSGYNEQFF
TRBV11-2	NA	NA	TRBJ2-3	TGTGCCAGCAGCCCCGACAGACCGCCAGGGACGCAGTATTTT	CASSPDRPPGTQYF
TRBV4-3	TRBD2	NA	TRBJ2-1	TGCGCCAGCAGCCGGCTACCGGGACTAGACCCCTATGAGCAGTTCTTC	CASSRLPGLDPYEQFF
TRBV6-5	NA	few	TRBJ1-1	TGTGCCAGCAGCATAAATCGCGGAACTGAAGCTTTCTTT	CASSINRGTEAFF
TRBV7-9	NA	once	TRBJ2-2	TGTGCCAGCGAAGGACTGTCGAACACCGGGGAGCTGTTTTTT	CASEGLSNTGELFF
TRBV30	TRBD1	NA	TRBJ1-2	TGTGCCTGGACCACATCCCGACAGGGGGCGCGCGGCTACACCTTC	CAWTTSRQGARGYTF
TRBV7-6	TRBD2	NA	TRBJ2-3	TGTGCCAGCAGCTTAGAGCGGGGTGCGCAGTATTTT	CASSLERGAQYF
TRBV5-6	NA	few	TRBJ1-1	TGTGCCAGCAGCCCACCCACCGGTGGCACTGAAGCTTTCTTT	CASSPPTGGTEAFF
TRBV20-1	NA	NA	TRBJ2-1	TGCAGTGCTAGCCAGTACAATGAGCAGTTCTTC	CSASQYNEQFF
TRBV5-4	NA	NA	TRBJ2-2	TGTGCCAGCAGATCGGACAGTTCCACCGGGGAGCTGTTTTTT	CASRSDSSTGELFF